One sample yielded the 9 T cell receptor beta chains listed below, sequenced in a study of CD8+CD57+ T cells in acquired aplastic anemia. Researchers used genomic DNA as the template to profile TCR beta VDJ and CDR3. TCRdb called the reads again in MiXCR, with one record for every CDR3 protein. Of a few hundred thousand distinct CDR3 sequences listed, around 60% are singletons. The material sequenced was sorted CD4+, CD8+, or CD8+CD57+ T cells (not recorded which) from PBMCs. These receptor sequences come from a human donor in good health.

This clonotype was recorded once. The CDR3 here is CATADTLRDSTDTQYF. In nucleotides, the CDR3 is TGTGCCACCGCCGATACACTGAGGGACAGCACAGATACGCAGTATTTT. The chain is built from TRBV2 and TRBJ2-3, with D perhaps being TRBD1 or TRBD2 (5 bases each). Germline CDR1 SNHLY, CDR2 FYNNEI. This CDR3 region has 16 residues. Trimming took off 10 bases at V and 0 bases at J, with 20 bases between the two ends.

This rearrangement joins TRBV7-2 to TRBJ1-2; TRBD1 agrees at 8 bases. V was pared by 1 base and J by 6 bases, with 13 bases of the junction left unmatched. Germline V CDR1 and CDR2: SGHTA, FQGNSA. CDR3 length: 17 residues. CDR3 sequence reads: CASSLGRTGREKDGYTF. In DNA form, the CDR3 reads TGTGCCAGCAGCTTAGGGCGGACAGGGAGGGAGAAGGATGGCTACACCTTC.

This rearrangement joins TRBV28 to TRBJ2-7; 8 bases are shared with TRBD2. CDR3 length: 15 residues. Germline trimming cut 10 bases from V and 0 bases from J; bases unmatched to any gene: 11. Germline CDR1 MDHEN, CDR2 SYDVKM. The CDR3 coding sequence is TGTGCCACCAAGCCGGGACTAGAAAGCTCCTACGAGCAGTACTTC. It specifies CATKPGLESSYEQYF.

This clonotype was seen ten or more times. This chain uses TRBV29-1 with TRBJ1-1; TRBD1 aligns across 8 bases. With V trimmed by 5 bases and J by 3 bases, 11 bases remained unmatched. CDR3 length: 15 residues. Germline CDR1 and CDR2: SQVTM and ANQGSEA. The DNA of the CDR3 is TGCAGCGTTCCCAGGGGGAGGGGACAGGACACTGAAGCTTTCTTT. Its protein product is CSVPRGRGQDTEAFF.

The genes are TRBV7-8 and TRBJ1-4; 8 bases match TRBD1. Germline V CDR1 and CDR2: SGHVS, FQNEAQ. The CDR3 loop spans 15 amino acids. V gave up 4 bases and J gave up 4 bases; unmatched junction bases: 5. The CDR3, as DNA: TGTGCCAGCAGCTCTCAACAGGGGGTTAATGAAAAACTGTTTTTT. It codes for CASSSQQGVNEKLFF. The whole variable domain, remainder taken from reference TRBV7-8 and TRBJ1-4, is GAGVSQSPRYKVAKRGQDVALRCDPISGHVSLFWYQQALGQGPEFLTYFQNEAQLDKSGLPSDRFFAERPEGSVSTLKIQRTQQEDSAVYLCASSSQQGVNEKLFFGSGTQLSVL.

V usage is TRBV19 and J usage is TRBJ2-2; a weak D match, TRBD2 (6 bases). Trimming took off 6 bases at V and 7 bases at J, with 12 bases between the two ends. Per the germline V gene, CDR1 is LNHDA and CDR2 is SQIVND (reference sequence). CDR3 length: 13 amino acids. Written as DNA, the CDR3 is TGTGCCAGTAGCAGCAGGGAGGTCGGGGAGCTGTTTTTT. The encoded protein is CASSSREVGELFF. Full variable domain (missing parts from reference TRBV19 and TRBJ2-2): DGGITQSPKYLFRKEGQNVTLSCEQNLNHDAMYWYRQDPGQGLRLIYYSQIVNDFQKGDIAEGYSVSREKKESFPLTVTSAQKNPTAFYLCASSSREVGELFFGEGSRLTVL.

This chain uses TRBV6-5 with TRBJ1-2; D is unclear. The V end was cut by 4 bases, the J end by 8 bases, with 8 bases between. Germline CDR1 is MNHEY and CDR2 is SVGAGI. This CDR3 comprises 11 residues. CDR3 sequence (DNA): TGTGCCAGCAGTTCCCGACGGGGCTACACCTTC. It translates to CASSSRRGYTF.

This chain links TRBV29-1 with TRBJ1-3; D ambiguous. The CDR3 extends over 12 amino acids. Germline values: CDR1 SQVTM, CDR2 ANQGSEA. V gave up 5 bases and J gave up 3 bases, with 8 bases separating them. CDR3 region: CSVREVGNTIYF. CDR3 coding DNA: TGCAGCGTTAGGGAGGTTGGAAACACCATATATTTT.

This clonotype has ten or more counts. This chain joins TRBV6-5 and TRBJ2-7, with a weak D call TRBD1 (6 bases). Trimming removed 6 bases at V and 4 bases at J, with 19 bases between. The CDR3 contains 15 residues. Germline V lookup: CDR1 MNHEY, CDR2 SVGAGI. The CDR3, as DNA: TGTGCCAGCAGACACAATACAGGGTTAGGTTACGAGCAGTACTTC. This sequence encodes CASRHNTGLGYEQYF.